This T cell receptor (beta chain) is from a study of blood T cell repertoires in COVID-19. Whole-study context: Some COVID-19 samples were acute and others convalescent; all came from the United States, Italy and Spain. Sources were T cells, B-cell-depleted T cells, or PBMCs; the material itself was cDNA or gDNA.

Original handling: Amplified reference gene primers provided the basis for estimating nucleated cell counts. TCRdb's table, derived via immunoSEQ multiplex PCR, lists solely in-frame clones and lacks some. V and J calls plus clone size are reproduced from that table; the DNA served to infer D and trimming. Of some 150,000 clones listed, more than 75% are singletons. CDR3 size: 15 residues. CDR1 is SGHRS and CDR2 is YFSETQ in the germline V gene. V dropped 4 bases and J dropped 8 bases, with 18 bases sitting between them. This TCR was recovered from a man aged 45-65 years who had recovered from COVID-19. The sequencing sample was made of peripheral blood. The chain employs TRBV5-1 and TRBJ2-2, with a weak D call TRBD1 (6 bases). The CDR3 here is CASSTGTTSGGELFF. The CDR3 DNA reads TGCGCCAGCAGCACCGGGACAACTTCGGGAGGGGAGCTGTTTTTT.